This T cell receptor (beta chain) is from a study of blood T cells in healthy people across ages. Background on the study: Template switching recovered approximately one barcoded beta molecule for every two T cells. Study-wide findings and caveats: It was held that diversity estimates obtained from one million T cells represented underestimates. Unsorted PBMC material precluded a definitive naive versus antigen-experienced comparison.

The CDR3 consists of 11 residues. Germline V gives CDR1 SGDLS, CDR2 YYNGEE. This clonotype was seen just once. Its antigen is as yet unknown. A junction boundary mismatches the germline segment, possibly from a read error. Primed by a sample-barcoded 5' primer and a J-beta primer mix, a second PCR proceeded for roughly 6 to 12 cycles. TCRdb reanalysed the 5' RACE reads using MiXCR and keeps one entry per CDR3 protein. The sample includes approximately 730,000 distinct CDR3 sequences, 50% to 65% of them seen just once. Donors each provided around 10 milliliters of peripheral blood. This clonotype was sampled from a man aged 80 or over in good health. The source material was blood. This chain uses TRBV9 with TRBJ2-1; D is unresolved. The CDR3: CANSVGYEQFF. The CDR3 nucleotides are TGTGCCAACAGCGTAGGGTATGAGCAGTTCTTC.